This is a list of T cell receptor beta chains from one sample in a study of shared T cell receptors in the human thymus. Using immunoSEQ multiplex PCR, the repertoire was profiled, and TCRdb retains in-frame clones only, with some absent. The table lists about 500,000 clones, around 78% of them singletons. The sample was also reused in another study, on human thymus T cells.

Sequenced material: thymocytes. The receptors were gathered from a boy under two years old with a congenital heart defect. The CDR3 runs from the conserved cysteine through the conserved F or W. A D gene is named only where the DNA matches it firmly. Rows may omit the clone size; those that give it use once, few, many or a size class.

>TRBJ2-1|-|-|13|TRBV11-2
CASTPGPYNEQFF
TGTGCCAGCACCCCGGGTCCCTACAATGAGCAGTTCTTC
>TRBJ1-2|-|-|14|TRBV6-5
CASSHRASNYGYTF
TGTGCCAGCAGTCACAGGGCCTCTAACTATGGCTACACCTTC
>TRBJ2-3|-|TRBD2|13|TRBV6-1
CASRPLGGDTQYF
TGTGCCAGCAGGCCACTCGGGGGGGATACGCAGTATTTT
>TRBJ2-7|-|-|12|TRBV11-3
CASSLTWPEQYF
TGTGCCAGCAGCTTAACGTGGCCAGAGCAGTACTTC
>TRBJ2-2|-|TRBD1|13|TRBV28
CAVQGHNTGELFF
TGTGCCGTACAGGGGCATAACACCGGGGAGCTGTTTTTT
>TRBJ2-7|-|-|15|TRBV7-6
CASSLGGLASYEQYF
TGTGCCAGCAGCTTAGGAGGGCTAGCCTCCTACGAGCAGTACTTC
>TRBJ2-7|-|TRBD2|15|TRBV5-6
CASSLALAGGGEQYF
TGTGCCAGCAGCTTGGCCCTAGCGGGAGGGGGCGAGCAGTACTTC
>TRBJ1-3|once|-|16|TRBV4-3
CASSLLGPNSGNTIYF
TGCGCCAGCAGCCTGCTCGGTCCGAACTCTGGAAACACCATATATTTT
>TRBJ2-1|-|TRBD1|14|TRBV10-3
CAITSPDRANEQFF
TGTGCCATCACCTCGCCCGACAGGGCCAATGAGCAGTTCTTC
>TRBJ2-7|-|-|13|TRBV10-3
CAISEGQSYEQYF
TGTGCCATCAGTGAGGGACAGTCCTACGAGCAGTACTTC
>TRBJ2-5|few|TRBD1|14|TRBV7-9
CASSGRDREETQYF
TGTGCCAGCAGCGGCCGGGACAGGGAAGAGACCCAGTACTTC
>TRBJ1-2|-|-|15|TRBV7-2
CASSPEAGRAYGYTF
TGTGCCAGCAGCCCAGAGGCCGGCCGAGCCTATGGCTACACCTTC
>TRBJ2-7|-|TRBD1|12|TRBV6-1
CASSGQGYEQYF
TGTGCCAGCAGTGGACAGGGCTACGAGCAGTACTTC
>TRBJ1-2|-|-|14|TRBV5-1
CASSWRLGLDGYTF
TGCGCCAGCTCTTGGAGGCTGGGGTTAGATGGCTACACCTTC
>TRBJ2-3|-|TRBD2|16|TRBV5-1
CASSPEREARTDTQYF
TGCGCCAGCAGCCCTGAGCGGGAGGCCCGCACAGATACGCAGTATTTT
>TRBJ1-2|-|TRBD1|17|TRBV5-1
CASSLGRPGQVIYGYTF
TGCGCCAGCAGCTTGGGACGGCCGGGACAGGTTATCTATGGCTACACCTTC
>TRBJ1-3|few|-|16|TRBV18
CASSPGGLSSGNTIYF
TGTGCCAGCTCACCAGGAGGGTTGAGCTCTGGAAACACCATATATTTT
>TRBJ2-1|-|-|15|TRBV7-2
CASSLVRGQYNEQFF
TGTGCCAGCAGCTTAGTAAGGGGCCAGTACAATGAGCAGTTCTTC
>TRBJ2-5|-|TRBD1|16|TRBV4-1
CASSQVHRGLGETQYF
TGCGCCAGCAGCCAAGTTCACAGGGGGCTGGGAGAGACCCAGTACTTC
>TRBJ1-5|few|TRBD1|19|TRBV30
CAWSVKAREGQGKDQPQHF
TGTGCCTGGAGTGTAAAAGCCCGAGAGGGACAGGGGAAGGATCAGCCCCAGCATTTT
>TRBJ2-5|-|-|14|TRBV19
CASSTKGHEETQYF
TGTGCCAGTAGTACCAAGGGACATGAAGAGACCCAGTACTTC
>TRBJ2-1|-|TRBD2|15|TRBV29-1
CSVVPGLAGGNEQFF
TGCAGCGTGGTCCCGGGACTAGCGGGAGGGAATGAGCAGTTCTTC
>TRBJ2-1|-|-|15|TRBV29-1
CSVERSVTEDNEQFF
TGCAGCGTTGAACGTTCGGTGACAGAGGACAATGAGCAGTTCTTC